This T cell receptor beta chain was found in a study of CD4 T cells in relation to SARS-CoV-2 and coronaviruses. Study-level information: After roughly ten days of antigen culture, PBMC TCR beta CDR3s were sequenced. The negative reference was HIV-1 Nef peptide pool or peptide-free culture. General study findings and limits: Crossreactive clones expanded significantly less to SARS-CoV-2 than monoreactive clones.

The assay was immunoSEQ multiplex PCR, and TCRdb's table has in-frame clones only and misses some. The sample holds about 26,000 clones; about 70% are singletons and the top ten take more than 9%. This clone showed up just once. Antigen specificity is unknown. CD4+ T cells from unexposed donors were obtained before the COVID-19 pandemic (2011-2018). After about 11 days of culture, CD4+ T cells were isolated. Unexposed-donor CD4+ T cells were probed with SARS-CoV-2 S/N and four cold-coronavirus spikes, cells permitting. This CDR3 has 14 residues. Germline V gene sequence: CDR1 LNHDA, CDR2 SQIVND (reference sequence). J was trimmed by 0 bases and V by 9 bases; bases with no gene match: 8.

The chain employs TRBV19 and TRBJ2-7, with 7 positions matching TRBD1. This TCR was sampled from a human donor in good health. The sequenced material came from CD4+ T cells from PBMCs, cultured in vitro. For the CDR3, the DNA is TGTGCCAGCACGTCGGGGACAGACTCCTACGAGCAGTACTTC. It translates to CASTSGTDSYEQYF.